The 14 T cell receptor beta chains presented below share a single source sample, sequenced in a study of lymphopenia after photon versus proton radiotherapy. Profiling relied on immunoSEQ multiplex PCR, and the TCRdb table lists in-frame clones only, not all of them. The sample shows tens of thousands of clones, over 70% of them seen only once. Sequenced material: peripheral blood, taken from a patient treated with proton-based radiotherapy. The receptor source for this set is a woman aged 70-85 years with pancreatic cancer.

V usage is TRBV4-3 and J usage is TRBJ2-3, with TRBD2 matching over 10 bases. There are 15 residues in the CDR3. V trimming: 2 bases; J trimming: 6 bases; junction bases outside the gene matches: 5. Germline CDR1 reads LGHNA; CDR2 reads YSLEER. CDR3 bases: TGCGCCAGCAGCCAACTAGCGGGAGCGGAGGATACGCAGTATTTT. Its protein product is CASSQLAGAEDTQYF.

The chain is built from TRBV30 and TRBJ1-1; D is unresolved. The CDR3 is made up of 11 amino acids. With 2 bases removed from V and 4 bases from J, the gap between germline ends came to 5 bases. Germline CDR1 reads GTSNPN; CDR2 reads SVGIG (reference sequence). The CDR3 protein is CAWSYGTEAFF. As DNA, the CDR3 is TGTGCCTGGAGTTATGGCACTGAAGCTTTCTTT.

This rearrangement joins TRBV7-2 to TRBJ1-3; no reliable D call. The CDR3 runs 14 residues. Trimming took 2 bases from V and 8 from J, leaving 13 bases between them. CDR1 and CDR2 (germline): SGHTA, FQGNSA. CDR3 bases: TGTGCCAGCAGCTTAAGACCGCAGCTAGACACCATATATTTT. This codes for CASSLRPQLDTIYF.

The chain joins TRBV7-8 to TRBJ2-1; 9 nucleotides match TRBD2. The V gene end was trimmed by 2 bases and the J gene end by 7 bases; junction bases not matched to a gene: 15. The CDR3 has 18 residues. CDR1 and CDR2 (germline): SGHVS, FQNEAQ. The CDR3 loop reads CASSLKLSGSFPNNEQFF. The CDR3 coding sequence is TGTGCCAGCAGCTTAAAGCTTAGCGGGAGCTTCCCCAATAATGAGCAGTTCTTC.

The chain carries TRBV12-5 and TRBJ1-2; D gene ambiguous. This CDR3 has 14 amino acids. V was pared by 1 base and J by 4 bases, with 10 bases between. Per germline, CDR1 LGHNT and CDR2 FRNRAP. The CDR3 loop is CASGLGDWSYGYTF. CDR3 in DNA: TGTGCTAGTGGTTTGGGAGACTGGAGCTATGGCTACACCTTC.

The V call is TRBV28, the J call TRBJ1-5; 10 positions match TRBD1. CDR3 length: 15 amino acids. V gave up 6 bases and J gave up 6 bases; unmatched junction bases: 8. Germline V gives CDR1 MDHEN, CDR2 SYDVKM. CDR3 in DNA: TGTGCCAGCAGCCGGGACAGGGGTTTTACTCAGCCCCAGCATTTT. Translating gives CASSRDRGFTQPQHF.

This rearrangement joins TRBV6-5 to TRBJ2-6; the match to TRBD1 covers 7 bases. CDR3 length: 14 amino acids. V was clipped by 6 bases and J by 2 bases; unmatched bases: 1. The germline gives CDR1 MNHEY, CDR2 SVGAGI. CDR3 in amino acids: CASRDRPGANVLTF. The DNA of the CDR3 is TGTGCCAGCAGGGACAGGCCTGGGGCCAACGTCCTGACTTTC.

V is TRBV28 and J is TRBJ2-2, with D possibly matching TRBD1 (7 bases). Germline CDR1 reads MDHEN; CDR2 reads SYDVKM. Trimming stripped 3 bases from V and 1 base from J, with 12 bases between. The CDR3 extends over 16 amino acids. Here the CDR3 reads CASSFPGGGNTGELFF. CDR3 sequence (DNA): TGTGCCAGCAGTTTCCCAGGGGGAGGGAACACCGGGGAGCTGTTTTTT.

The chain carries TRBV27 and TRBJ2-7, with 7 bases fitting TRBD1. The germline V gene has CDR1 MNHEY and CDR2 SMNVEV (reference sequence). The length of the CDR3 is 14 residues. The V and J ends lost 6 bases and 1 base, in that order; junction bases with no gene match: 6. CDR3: CASRNRGGSYEQYF. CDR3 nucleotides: TGTGCCAGCAGAAACAGGGGTGGATCCTACGAGCAGTACTTC.

DNA of the CDR3: TGTGCCAGCAGTGAAGGAGAGTGGTTTGATCAGCCCCAGCATTTT. Translation: CASSEGEWFDQPQHF. The chain combines TRBV2 with TRBJ1-5, with no clear D. The ends were cut back, 1 base at V and 5 bases at J, with 12 bases in the middle. Germline loops: CDR1 SNHLY, CDR2 FYNNEI. The length of the CDR3 is 15 residues.

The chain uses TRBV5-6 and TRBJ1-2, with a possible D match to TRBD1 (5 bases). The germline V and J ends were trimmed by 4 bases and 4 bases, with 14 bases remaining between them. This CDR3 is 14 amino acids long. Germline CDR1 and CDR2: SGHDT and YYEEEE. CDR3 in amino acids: CASSPPGQGYGYTF. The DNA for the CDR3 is TGTGCCAGCAGCCCGCCCGGGCAGGGCTATGGCTACACCTTC.

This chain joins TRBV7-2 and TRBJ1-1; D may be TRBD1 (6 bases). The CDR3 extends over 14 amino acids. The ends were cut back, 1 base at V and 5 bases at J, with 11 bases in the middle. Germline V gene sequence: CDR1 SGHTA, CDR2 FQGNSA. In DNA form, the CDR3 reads TGTGCCAGCAGCTTAGACAGGGTGGGAACTGAAGCTTTCTTT. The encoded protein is CASSLDRVGTEAFF.

The CDR3 DNA sequence: TGTGCCATCAAAGGGGTGGTCCAAGAGACCCAGTACTTC. The encoded protein is CAIKGVVQETQYF. The genes are TRBV10-3 and TRBJ2-5; D is perhaps TRBD1 (5 bases). V lost 7 bases and J 1 base, leaving 10 bases between the germline ends. The CDR3 consists of 13 residues. The germline CDR1 and CDR2 sequences are ENHRY and SYGVKD.

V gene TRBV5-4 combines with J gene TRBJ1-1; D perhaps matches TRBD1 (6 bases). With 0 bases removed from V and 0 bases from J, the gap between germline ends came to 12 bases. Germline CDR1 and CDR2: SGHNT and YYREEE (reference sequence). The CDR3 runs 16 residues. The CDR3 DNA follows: TGTGCCAGCAGCTTGGGGACAGCTTTCTTGAACACTGAAGCTTTCTTT. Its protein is CASSLGTAFLNTEAFF.